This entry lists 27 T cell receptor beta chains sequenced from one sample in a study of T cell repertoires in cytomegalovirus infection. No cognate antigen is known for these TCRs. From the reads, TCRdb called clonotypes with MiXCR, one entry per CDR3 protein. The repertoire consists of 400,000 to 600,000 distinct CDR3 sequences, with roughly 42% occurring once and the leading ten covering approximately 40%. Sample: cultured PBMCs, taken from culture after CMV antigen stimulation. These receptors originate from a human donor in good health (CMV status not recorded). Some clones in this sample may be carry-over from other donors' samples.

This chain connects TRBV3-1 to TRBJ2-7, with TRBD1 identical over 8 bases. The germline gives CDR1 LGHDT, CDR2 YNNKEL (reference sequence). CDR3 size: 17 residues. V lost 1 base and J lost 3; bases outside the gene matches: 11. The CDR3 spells CASSQGRRDRLVYEQYF. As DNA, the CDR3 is TGTGCCAGCAGCCAAGGGCGTCGGGACAGGTTAGTCTACGAGCAGTACTTC.

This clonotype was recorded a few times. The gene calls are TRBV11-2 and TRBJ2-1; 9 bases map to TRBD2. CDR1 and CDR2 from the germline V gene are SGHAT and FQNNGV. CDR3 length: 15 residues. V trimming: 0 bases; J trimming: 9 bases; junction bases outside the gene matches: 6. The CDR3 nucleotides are TGTGCCAGCAGCTTAGACGGCGGGAGGGTGGGTGAGCAGTTCTTC. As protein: CASSLDGGRVGEQFF.

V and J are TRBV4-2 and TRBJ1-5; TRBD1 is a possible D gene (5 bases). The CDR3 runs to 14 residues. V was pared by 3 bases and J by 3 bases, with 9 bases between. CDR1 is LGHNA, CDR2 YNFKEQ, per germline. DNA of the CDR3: TGTGCCAGCAGCCACCCCGGGACCAATCAGCCCCAGCATTTT. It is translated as CASSHPGTNQPQHF.

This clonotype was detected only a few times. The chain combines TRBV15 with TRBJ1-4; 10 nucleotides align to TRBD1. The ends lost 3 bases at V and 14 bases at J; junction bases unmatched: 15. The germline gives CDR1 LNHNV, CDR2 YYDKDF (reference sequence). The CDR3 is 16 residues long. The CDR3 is CATSRLPGQGTFGLFF. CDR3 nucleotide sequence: TGTGCCACCAGCAGGCTCCCGGGACAGGGGACCTTTGGGCTGTTTTTT.

As DNA, the CDR3 is TGTGCCAGCAGCTTGAGGCAGTTGGCCGGGGAGCTGTTTTTT. It specifies CASSLRQLAGELFF. This sequence joins TRBV5-6 and TRBJ2-2; D gene unclear. The CDR3 is 14 amino acids. Germline values: CDR1 SGHDT, CDR2 YYEEEE. V was trimmed by 1 base and J by 6 bases, leaving 10 bases between them.

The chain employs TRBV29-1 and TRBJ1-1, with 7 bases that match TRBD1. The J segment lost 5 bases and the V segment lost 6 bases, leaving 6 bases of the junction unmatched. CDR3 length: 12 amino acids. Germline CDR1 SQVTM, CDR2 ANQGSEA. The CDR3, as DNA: TGCAGCGTCAGAACAGGGGATACTGAAGCTTTCTTT. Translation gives CSVRTGDTEAFF.

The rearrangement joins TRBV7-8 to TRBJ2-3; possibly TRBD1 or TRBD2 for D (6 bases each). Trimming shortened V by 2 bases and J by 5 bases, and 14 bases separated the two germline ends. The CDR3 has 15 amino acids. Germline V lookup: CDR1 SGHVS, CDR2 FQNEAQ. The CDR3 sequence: CASSLIQRGEDTQYF. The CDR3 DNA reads TGTGCCAGCAGCTTAATCCAAAGGGGGGAAGATACGCAGTATTTT.

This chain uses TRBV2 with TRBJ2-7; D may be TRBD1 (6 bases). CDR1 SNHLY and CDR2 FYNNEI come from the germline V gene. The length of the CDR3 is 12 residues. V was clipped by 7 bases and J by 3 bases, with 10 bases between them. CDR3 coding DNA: TGTGCCAGCATCGGGACAAACTACGAGCAGTACTTC. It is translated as CASIGTNYEQYF.

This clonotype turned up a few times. CDR3 loop: CASSYRGYSGELFF. CDR3 nucleotide sequence: TGTGCCAGCAGTTACAGGGGCTACTCCGGGGAGCTGTTTTTT. V is TRBV6-5 and J is TRBJ2-2; possibly TRBD1 for D (5 bases). Germline values: CDR1 MNHEY, CDR2 SVGAGI. The CDR3 runs 14 residues. V was pared by 2 bases and J by 6 bases, with 10 bases between.

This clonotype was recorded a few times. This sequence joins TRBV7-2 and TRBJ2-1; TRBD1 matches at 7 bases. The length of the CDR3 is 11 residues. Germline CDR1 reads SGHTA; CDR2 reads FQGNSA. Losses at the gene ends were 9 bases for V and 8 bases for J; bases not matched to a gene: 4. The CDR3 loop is CASQGGDEQFF. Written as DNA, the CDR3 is TGTGCCAGTCAAGGGGGCGATGAGCAGTTCTTC.

CDR3 bases: TGTGCCAGCAGTTACTTGGGCGGGAGAAAGACCCAGTACTTC. It specifies CASSYLGGRKTQYF. This rearrangement joins TRBV6-2 or TRBV6-3 to TRBJ2-5; 7 bases are shared with TRBD2. The CDR3 is 14 residues long. Germline trimming cut 1 base from V and 6 bases from J; bases unmatched to any gene: 5. Germline loops: CDR1 MNHEY, CDR2 SVGEGT.

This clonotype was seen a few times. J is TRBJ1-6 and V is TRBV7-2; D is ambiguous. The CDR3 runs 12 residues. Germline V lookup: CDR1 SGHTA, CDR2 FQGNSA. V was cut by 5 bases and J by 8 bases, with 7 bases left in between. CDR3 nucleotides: TGTGCCAGCAGCCTCACGGATTCACCCCTCCACTTT. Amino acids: CASSLTDSPLHF.

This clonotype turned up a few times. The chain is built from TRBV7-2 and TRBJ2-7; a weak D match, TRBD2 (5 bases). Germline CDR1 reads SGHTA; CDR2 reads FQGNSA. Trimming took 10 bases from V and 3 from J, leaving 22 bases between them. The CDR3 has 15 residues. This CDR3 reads CATDRQDSGYYEQYF. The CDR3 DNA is TGTGCCACCGACCGTCAGGACTCCGGATACTACGAGCAGTACTTC. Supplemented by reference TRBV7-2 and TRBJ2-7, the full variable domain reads GAGVSQSPSNKVTEKGKDVELRCDPISGHTALYWYRQSLGQGLEFLIYFQGNSAPDKSGLPSDRFSAERTGGSVSTLTIQRTQQEDSAVYLCATDRQDSGYYEQYFGPGTRLTVT.

CDR3 coding DNA: TGTGCCAGCAGTCCTCCGGGACAGGCCCAGAACTATGGCTACACCTTC. Encoded protein: CASSPPGQAQNYGYTF. The chain joins TRBV12-3 or TRBV12-4 to TRBJ1-2, with 8 bases identical to TRBD1. Trimming at V came to 5 bases and at J to 2 bases, leaving 10 bases not matched to a gene. The CDR3 runs to 16 residues.

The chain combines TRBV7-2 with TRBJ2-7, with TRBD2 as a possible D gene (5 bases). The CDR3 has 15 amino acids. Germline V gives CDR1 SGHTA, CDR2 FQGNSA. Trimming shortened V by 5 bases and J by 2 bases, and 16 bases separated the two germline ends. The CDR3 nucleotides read TGTGCCAGCAGCCCCCCCTTAGGGAGACCCTACGAGCAGTACTTC. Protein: CASSPPLGRPYEQYF. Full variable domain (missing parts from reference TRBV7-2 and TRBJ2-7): GAGVSQSPSNKVTEKGKDVELRCDPISGHTALYWYRQSLGQGLEFLIYFQGNSAPDKSGLPSDRFSAERTGGSVSTLTIQRTQQEDSAVYLCASSPPLGRPYEQYFGPGTRLTVT.

In nucleotides, the CDR3 is TGTGCCAGCAGTTACGTTGGGGGGATGAGGGAGCAGTACTTC. Translating gives CASSYVGGMREQYF. The chain joins TRBV6-6 to TRBJ2-7; possible D gene TRBD2, 6 bases. V dropped 2 bases and J dropped 7 bases, with 15 bases sitting between them. There are 14 residues in the CDR3. Looked up from germline, CDR1 is MNHNY and CDR2 is SVGAGI (reference sequence).

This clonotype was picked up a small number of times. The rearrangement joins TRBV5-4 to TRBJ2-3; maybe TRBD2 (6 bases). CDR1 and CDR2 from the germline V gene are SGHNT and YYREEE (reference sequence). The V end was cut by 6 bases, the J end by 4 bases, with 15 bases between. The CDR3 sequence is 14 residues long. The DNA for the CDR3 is TGTGCCAGCATGACTAGTCACCATCCAGATACGCAGTATTTT. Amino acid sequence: CASMTSHHPDTQYF.

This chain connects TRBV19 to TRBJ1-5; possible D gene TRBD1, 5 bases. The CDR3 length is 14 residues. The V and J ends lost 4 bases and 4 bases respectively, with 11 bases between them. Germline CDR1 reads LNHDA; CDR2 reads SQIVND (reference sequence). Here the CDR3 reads CASSNRQQNQPQHF. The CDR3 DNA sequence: TGTGCCAGTAGTAATCGACAGCAAAATCAGCCCCAGCATTTT. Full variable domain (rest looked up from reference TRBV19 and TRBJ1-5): DGGITQSPKYLFRKEGQNVTLSCEQNLNHDAMYWYRQDPGQGLRLIYYSQIVNDFQKGDIAEGYSVSREKKESFPLTVTSAQKNPTAFYLCASSNRQQNQPQHFGDGTRLSIL.

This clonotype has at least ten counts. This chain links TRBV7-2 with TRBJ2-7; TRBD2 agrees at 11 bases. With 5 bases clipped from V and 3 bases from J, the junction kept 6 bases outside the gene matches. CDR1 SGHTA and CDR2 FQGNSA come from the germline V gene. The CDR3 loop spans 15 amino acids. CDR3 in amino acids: CASSAGLAGGYEQYF. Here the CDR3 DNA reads TGTGCCAGCAGCGCCGGACTAGCGGGTGGCTACGAGCAGTACTTC.

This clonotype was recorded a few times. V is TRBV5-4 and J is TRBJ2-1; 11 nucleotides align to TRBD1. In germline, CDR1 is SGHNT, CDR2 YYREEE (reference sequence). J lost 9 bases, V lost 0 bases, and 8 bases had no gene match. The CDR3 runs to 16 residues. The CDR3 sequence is CASSLGGGQGAGEQFF. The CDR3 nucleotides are TGTGCCAGCAGCTTGGGAGGCGGACAGGGGGCCGGTGAGCAGTTCTTC.

The CDR3: CSGLQGTPEQYF. CDR3 DNA: TGCAGCGGACTACAGGGGACCCCCGAGCAGTACTTC. The V and J genes are TRBV29-1 and TRBJ2-7, with 7 bases identical to TRBD1. Germline trimming cut 7 bases from V and 6 bases from J; bases unmatched to any gene: 9. Germline CDR1 and CDR2: SQVTM and ANQGSEA. The CDR3 is 12 residues long.

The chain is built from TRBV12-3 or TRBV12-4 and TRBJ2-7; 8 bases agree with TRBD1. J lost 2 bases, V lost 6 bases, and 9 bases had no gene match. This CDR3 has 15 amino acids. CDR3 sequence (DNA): TGTGCCAGCAGCCGTACAGGACAGGGTCCCTACGAGCAGTACTTC. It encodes CASSRTGQGPYEQYF.

CDR3 in amino acids: CASTGGFREKLFF. In DNA form, the CDR3 reads TGTGCCTCGACTGGGGGATTTCGTGAAAAACTGTTTTTT. This chain uses TRBV28 with TRBJ1-4, with D possibly matching TRBD1 (5 bases). This CDR3 is built from 13 residues. Looked up from germline, CDR1 is MDHEN and CDR2 is SYDVKM. V was trimmed by 11 bases and J by 7 bases, leaving 17 bases between them. Drawing the rest from reference TRBV28 and TRBJ1-4, the complete variable domain is DVKVTQSSRYLVKRTGEKVFLECVQDMDHENMFWYRQDPGLGLRLIYFSYDVKMKEKGDIPEGYSVSREKKERFSLILESASTNQTSMYLCASTGGFREKLFFGSGTQLSVL.

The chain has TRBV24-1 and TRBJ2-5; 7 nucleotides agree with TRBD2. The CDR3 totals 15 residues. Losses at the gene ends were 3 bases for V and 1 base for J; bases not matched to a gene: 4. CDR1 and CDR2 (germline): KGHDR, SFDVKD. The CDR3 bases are TGTGCCACCAGTGATCCCGCGGGAGTCCAAGAGACCCAGTACTTC. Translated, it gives CATSDPAGVQETQYF.

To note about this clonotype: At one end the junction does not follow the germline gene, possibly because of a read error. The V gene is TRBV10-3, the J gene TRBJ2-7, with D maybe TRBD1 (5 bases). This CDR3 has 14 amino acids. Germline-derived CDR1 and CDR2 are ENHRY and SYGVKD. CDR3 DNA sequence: TGTGCCATCAGTGTCCCAGGGAACTCCTACGGGCAGTACTTC. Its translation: CAISVPGNSYGQYF.

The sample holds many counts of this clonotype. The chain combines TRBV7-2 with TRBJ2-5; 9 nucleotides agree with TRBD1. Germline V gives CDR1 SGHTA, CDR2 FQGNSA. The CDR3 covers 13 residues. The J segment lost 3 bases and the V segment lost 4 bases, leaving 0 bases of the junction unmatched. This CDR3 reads CASSWDREETQYF. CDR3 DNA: TGTGCCAGCAGCTGGGACAGGGAAGAGACCCAGTACTTC. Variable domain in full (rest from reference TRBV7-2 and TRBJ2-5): GAGVSQSPSNKVTEKGKDVELRCDPISGHTALYWYRQSLGQGLEFLIYFQGNSAPDKSGLPSDRFSAERTGGSVSTLTIQRTQQEDSAVYLCASSWDREETQYFGPGTRLLVL.

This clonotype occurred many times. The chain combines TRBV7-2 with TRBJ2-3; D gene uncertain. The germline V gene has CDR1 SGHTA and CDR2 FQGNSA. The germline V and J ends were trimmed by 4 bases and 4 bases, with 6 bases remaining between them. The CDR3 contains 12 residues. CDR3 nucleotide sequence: TGTGCCAGCAGCTCCGTATCAGATACGCAGTATTTT. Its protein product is CASSSVSDTQYF.